What follows is one TCR beta chain and its context. What it binds is not known. The entry originates in a study of cytomegalovirus exposure and HLA in healthy donors. At the level of the study: Around 180 million T cells yielded around 120 million unique TCR beta sequences in earlier analysis.

Study-wide points: Trimming of TCR beta V- and J-genes showed a link, identified in a later analysis, to a missense DCLRE1C variant. Among the CMV-associated chains, a few were confirmed in vitro as specific for CMV antigens. A later analysis found TCR association rates differed by HLA locus, highest for DRB1 and lowest for HLA-C.

This CDR3 has 16 residues. Germline V gene sequence: CDR1 SNHLY, CDR2 FYNNEI. V dropped 3 bases and J dropped 9; count of bases not matched to a gene: 11. Primers included in the PCR were 60 Vbeta and 13 Jbeta primers. TCRdb's table, derived via immunoSEQ multiplex PCR, lists solely in-frame clones and lacks some. The sample yields a few hundred thousand clones, roughly 89% seen once. The clonotype comes from a woman under 30 in good health and CMV-seronegative. V usage is TRBV2 and J usage is TRBJ1-6, with 7 bases matching TRBD1. Source material: PBMCs. CDR3 amino acids: CASSEGKGAPVSPLHF. The CDR3 DNA is TGTGCCAGCAGTGAGGGGAAGGGGGCCCCGGTTTCACCCCTCCACTTT. Full variable domain (outside the CDR3, taken from reference TRBV2 and TRBJ1-6): EPEVTQTPSHQVTQMGQEVILRCVPISNHLYFYWYRQILGQKVEFLVSFYNNEISEKSEIFDDQFSVERPDGSNFTLKIRSTKLEDSAMYFCASSEGKGAPVSPLHFGNGTRLTVT.